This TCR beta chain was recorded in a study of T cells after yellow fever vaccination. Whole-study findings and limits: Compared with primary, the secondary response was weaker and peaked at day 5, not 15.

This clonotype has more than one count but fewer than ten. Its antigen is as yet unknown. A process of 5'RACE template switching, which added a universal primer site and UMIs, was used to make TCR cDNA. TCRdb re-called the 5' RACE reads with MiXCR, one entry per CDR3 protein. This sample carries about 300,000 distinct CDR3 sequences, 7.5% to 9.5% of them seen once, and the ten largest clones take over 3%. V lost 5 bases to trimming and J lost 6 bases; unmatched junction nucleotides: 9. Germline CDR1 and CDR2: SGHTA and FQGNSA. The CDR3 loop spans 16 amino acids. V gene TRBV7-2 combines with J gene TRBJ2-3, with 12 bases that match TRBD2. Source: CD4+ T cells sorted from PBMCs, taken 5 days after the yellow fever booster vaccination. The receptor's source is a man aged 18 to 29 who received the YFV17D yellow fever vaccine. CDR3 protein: CASSEWLAGGPDTQYF. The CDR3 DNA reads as TGTGCCAGCAGCGAATGGCTAGCGGGGGGGCCGGATACGCAGTATTTT.